What follows is one T cell receptor (beta chain) and its context. The sample originates from a study of blood T cell repertoires in COVID-19. Across the whole study: There were acute and convalescent COVID-19 samples, and they came from the United States, Italy and Spain. PBMCs, B-cell-depleted T cells, or T cells were the source of the cDNA or gDNA that made up the material.

Authors' data handling: Estimation of nucleated cell counts was performed using reference gene primer amplification. Repertoires were generated with immunoSEQ multiplex PCR, while TCRdb's copy carries only in-frame clones and drops some. The V and J calls and clone size are taken from that table; D and trimming were inferred from the DNA. Among more than 65,000 clones, around nine tenths were seen once, and the ten largest hold 5% to 6%. The CDR3 is 14 amino acids. The germline gives CDR1 KGHSH, CDR2 LQKENI. V was trimmed by 0 bases and J by 4 bases, leaving 9 bases between them. The chain combines TRBV18 with TRBJ1-2, with D hard to call. This clonotype originated in a man in his 60s with acute or convalescent COVID-19. The sample taken for sequencing was peripheral blood. The CDR3 here is CASSPPDGVYGYTF. CDR3 in DNA: TGTGCCAGCTCACCACCGGACGGGGTCTATGGCTACACCTTC.